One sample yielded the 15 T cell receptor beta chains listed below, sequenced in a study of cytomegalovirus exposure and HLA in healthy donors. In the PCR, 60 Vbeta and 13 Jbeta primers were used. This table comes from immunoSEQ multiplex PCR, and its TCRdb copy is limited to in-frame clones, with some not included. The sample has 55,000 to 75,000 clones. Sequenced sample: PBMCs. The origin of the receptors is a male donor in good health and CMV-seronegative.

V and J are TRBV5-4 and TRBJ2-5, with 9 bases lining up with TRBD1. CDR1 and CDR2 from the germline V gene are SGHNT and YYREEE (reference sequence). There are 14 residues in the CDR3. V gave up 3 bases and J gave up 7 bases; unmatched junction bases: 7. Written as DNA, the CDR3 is TGTGCCAGCAGCTATGGGACAGGGATAGGGACCCAGTACTTC. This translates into CASSYGTGIGTQYF. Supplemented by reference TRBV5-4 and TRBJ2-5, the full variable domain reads ETGVTQSPTHLIKTRGQQVTLRCSSQSGHNTVSWYQQALGQGPQFIFQYYREEENGRGNFPPRFSGLQFPNYSSELNVNALELDDSALYLCASSYGTGIGTQYFGPGTRLLVL.

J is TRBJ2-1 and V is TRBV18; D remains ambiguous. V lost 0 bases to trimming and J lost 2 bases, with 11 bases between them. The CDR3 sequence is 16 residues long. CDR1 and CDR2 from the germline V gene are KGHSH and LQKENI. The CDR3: CASSPPHTATYNEQFF. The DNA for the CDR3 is TGTGCCAGCTCACCACCGCATACAGCAACCTACAATGAGCAGTTCTTC.

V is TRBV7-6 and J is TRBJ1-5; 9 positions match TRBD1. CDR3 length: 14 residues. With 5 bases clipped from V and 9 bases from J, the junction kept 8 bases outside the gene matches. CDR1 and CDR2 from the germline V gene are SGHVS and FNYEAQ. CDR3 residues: CASSAGTGYRPQHF. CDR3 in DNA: TGTGCCAGCAGCGCCGGGACAGGGTATCGGCCCCAGCATTTT.

CDR3: CSVVRGGGDGYTF. CDR3 nucleotides: TGCAGCGTCGTCCGGGGGGGCGGAGATGGCTACACCTTC. The chain combines TRBV29-1 with TRBJ1-2, with D maybe TRBD1 (6 bases). This CDR3 spans 13 amino acids. The germline V gene has CDR1 SQVTM and CDR2 ANQGSEA. V lost 6 bases and J 6 bases, leaving 17 bases between the germline ends.

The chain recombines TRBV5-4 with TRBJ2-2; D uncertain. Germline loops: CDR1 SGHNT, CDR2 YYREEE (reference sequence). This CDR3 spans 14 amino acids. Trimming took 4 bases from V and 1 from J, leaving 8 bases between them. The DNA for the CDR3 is TGTGCCAGCAGCCTAGAAATGAACACCGGGGAGCTGTTTTTT. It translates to CASSLEMNTGELFF.

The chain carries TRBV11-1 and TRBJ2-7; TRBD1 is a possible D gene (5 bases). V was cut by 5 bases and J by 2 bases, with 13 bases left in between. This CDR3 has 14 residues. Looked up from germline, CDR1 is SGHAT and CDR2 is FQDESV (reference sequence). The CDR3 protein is CASSRPGRAYEQYF. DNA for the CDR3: TGTGCCAGCAGCCGACCGGGCAGGGCCTACGAGCAGTACTTC.

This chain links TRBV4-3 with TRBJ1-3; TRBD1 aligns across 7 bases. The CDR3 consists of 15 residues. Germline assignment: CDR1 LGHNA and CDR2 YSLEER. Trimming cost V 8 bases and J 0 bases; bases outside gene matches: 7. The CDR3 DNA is TGCGCCAGCGGCGCCGGGACAGCCTCTGGAAACACCATATATTTT. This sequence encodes CASGAGTASGNTIYF.

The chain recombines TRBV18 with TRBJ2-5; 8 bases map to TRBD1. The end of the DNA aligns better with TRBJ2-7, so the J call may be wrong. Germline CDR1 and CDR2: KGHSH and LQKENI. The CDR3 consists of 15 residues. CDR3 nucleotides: TGTGCCAGCTCACCAAGGACAGGGCAAGCCTACGAGCAGTACTTC. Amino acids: CASSPRTGQAYEQYF.

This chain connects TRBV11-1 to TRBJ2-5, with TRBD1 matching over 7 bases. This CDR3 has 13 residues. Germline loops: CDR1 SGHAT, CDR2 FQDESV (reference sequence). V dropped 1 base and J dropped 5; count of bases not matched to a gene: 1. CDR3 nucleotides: TGTGCCAGCAGCTTAGAGGGGGCCGAGACCCAGTACTTC. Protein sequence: CASSLEGAETQYF.

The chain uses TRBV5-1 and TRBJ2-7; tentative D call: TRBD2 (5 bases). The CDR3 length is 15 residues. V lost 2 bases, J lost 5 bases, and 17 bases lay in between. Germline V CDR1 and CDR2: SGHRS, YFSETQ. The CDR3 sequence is CASSFQDWRKDEQYF. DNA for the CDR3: TGCGCCAGCAGCTTTCAAGACTGGAGGAAAGACGAGCAGTACTTC.

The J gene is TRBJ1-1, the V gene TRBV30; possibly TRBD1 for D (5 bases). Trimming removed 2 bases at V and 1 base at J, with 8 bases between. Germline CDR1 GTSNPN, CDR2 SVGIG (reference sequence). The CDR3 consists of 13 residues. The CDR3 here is CAWSRQSNTEAFF. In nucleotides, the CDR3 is TGTGCCTGGAGTAGACAGTCGAACACTGAAGCTTTCTTT.

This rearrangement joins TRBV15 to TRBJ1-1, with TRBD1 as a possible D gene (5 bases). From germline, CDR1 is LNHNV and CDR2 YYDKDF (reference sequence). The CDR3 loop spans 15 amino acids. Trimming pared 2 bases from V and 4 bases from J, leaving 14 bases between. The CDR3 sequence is CATSRITGGSTEAFF. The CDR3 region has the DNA TGTGCCACCAGCAGAATCACGGGGGGAAGCACTGAAGCTTTCTTT.

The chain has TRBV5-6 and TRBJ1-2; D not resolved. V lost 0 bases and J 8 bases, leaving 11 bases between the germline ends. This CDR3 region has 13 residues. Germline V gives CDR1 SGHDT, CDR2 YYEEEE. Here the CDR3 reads CASSLGADAGYTF. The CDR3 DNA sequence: TGTGCCAGCAGCTTGGGAGCGGACGCGGGCTACACCTTC.

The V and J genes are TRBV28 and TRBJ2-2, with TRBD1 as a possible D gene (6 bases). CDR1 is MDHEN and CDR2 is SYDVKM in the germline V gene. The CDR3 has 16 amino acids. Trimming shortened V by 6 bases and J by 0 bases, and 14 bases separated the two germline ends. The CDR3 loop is CASRAWTVTNTGELFF. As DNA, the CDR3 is TGTGCCAGCAGGGCGTGGACAGTGACGAACACCGGGGAGCTGTTTTTT.

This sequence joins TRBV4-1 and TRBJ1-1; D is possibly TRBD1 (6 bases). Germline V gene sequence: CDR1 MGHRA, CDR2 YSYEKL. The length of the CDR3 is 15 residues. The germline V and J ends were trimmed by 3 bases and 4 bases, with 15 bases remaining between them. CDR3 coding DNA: TGCGCCAGCAGCCAGGACCCGGACAGTCCCACTGAAGCTTTCTTT. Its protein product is CASSQDPDSPTEAFF.